A single sample is the source of the 24 T cell receptor beta chains below, sequenced in a study of blood T cells in healthy people across ages. A J-beta primer mix and a sample-barcoded 5' primer were used in a second PCR of roughly 6 to 12 cycles. TCRdb fed the 5' RACE reads into MiXCR, producing one record per CDR3 protein. The table has around 970,000 distinct CDR3 sequences, around 54% seen once. The sample taken for sequencing was blood. The source is a woman in her fifties or sixties in good health.

This chain connects TRBV24-1 to TRBJ2-1, with D hard to call. Deletions cut 4 bases from V and 7 bases from J, with 13 bases between. Looked up from germline, CDR1 is KGHDR and CDR2 is SFDVKD. The CDR3 extends over 14 amino acids. The CDR3 nucleotides read TGTGCCACCAGTGAATCCCCGATTTTGAATGAGCAGTTCTTC. Translating gives CATSESPILNEQFF.

The V call is TRBV29-1, the J call TRBJ2-1, with 7 bases lining up with TRBD2. The germline V gene has CDR1 SQVTM and CDR2 ANQGSEA. Unmatched junction bases numbered 8, after V lost 6 bases and J lost 3 bases. The CDR3 length is 14 residues. This chain's CDR3 is CSVRLGRGYNEQFF. In nucleotides, the CDR3 is TGCAGCGTCCGTCTGGGGAGGGGCTACAATGAGCAGTTCTTC.

This sequence joins TRBV7-9 and TRBJ2-1, with D uncertain. CDR1 is SEHNR and CDR2 is FQNEAQ in the germline V gene (reference sequence). V was pared by 9 bases and J by 5 bases, with 11 bases between. The CDR3 contains 12 residues. In DNA form, the CDR3 reads TGTGCCAGTCGTCTTCAGAACAATGAGCAGTTCTTC. This sequence encodes CASRLQNNEQFF.

This clonotype has only a few counts. The chain couples TRBV15 to TRBJ2-3; 7 bases agree with TRBD1. J gave up 1 base and V 0 bases, and 4 bases lay outside the gene matches. The germline gives CDR1 LNHNV, CDR2 YYDKDF (reference sequence). The CDR3 is made up of 16 amino acids. The CDR3 protein is CATSRDGGTGTDTQYF. CDR3 DNA sequence: TGTGCCACCAGCAGAGATGGTGGGACAGGCACAGATACGCAGTATTTT.

The chain is built from TRBV27 and TRBJ2-3; D is possibly TRBD2 (6 bases). V shed 5 bases and J shed 6 bases, with 15 bases lying between them. CDR3 length: 14 residues. Germline lookup yields CDR1 MNHEY and CDR2 SMNVEV (reference sequence). CDR3 sequence reads: CASSTGLLFDTQYF. The CDR3 DNA sequence: TGTGCCAGCAGTACGGGACTTTTGTTCGATACGCAGTATTTT.

The rearrangement joins TRBV5-1 to TRBJ2-7; possible D gene TRBD1, 5 bases. The V gene lost 4 bases and the J gene lost 0 bases, with 14 bases spanning the gap. This CDR3 spans 15 amino acids. The V gene's germline CDR1 is SGHRS and CDR2 YFSETQ. CDR3 region: CASSPTNGASYEQYF. Written as DNA, the CDR3 is TGCGCCAGCAGCCCAACTAATGGGGCCTCCTACGAGCAGTACTTC. Full variable domain (rest looked up from reference TRBV5-1 and TRBJ2-7): KAGVTQTPRYLIKTRGQQVTLSCSPISGHRSVSWYQQTPGQGLQFLFEYFSETQRNKGNFPGRFSGRQFSNSRSEMNVSTLELGDSALYLCASSPTNGASYEQYFGPGTRLTVT.

The chain couples TRBV27 to TRBJ1-2; D is unclear. CDR3 size: 13 residues. The V end lost 5 bases, the J end lost 4 bases, and 11 bases lay between the germline ends. CDR1 and CDR2 (germline): MNHEY, SMNVEV (reference sequence). The chain's CDR3 is CASSPYVAYGYTF. The CDR3 bases are TGTGCCAGCAGTCCCTACGTGGCCTATGGCTACACCTTC.

The chain combines TRBV7-6 with TRBJ2-3; D is undetermined. Germline assignment: CDR1 SGHVS and CDR2 FNYEAQ. The CDR3 is 14 residues long. Trimming took 1 base from V and 2 from J, leaving 7 bases between them. CDR3 amino acids: CASSLGGHTDTQYF. The CDR3 nucleotides are TGTGCCAGCAGCTTAGGCGGCCACACAGATACGCAGTATTTT.

The V call is TRBV3-1, the J call TRBJ2-7; 9 nucleotides line up with TRBD2. The CDR3 totals 15 residues. Germline lookup yields CDR1 LGHDT and CDR2 YNNKEL (reference sequence). Losses at the gene ends were 2 bases for V and 1 base for J; bases not matched to a gene: 3. CDR3 region: CASSQPSGGSYEQYF. In DNA form, the CDR3 reads TGTGCCAGCAGCCAACCCAGCGGGGGGTCCTACGAGCAGTACTTC.

V usage is TRBV7-8 and J usage is TRBJ2-1, with 10 bases fitting TRBD1. CDR3 length: 15 amino acids. V shed 5 bases, J shed 7 bases, and the junction held 8 bases outside the gene matches. From germline, CDR1 is SGHVS and CDR2 FQNEAQ. CDR3: CASSPRQGARNEQFF. CDR3 DNA sequence: TGTGCCAGCAGCCCCAGACAGGGGGCGCGTAATGAGCAGTTCTTC.

This clonotype was picked up a small number of times. The chain employs TRBV12-3 or TRBV12-4 and TRBJ2-7, with D possibly being TRBD1 or TRBD2 (6 bases each). The CDR3 has 15 residues. The germline V and J ends were trimmed by 2 bases and 2 bases, with 13 bases remaining between them. The DNA of the CDR3 is TGTGCCAGCAGTTTAAGGGGGGAGAGAACCTACGAGCAGTACTTC. Encoded protein: CASSLRGERTYEQYF.

V gene TRBV3-1 combines with J gene TRBJ2-3; 7 positions match TRBD2. V was pared by 3 bases and J by 14 bases, with 11 bases of the junction left unmatched. This CDR3 contains 13 residues. Germline assignment: CDR1 LGHDT and CDR2 YNNKEL (reference sequence). CDR3 sequence (DNA): TGTGCCAGCAGCCAGCATAAGCGGGAACGGCCGTATTTT. This translates into CASSQHKRERPYF.

The V and J genes are TRBV6-6 and TRBJ2-7; D tentatively fits TRBD1 or TRBD2 (5 bases each). The CDR3 totals 11 residues. Germline CDR1 MNHNY, CDR2 SVGAGI (reference sequence). The V end was cut by 6 bases, the J end by 6 bases, with 9 bases between. This chain's CDR3 is CASRVGGEQYF. The CDR3 DNA is TGTGCCAGCAGGGTTGGGGGCGAGCAGTACTTC.

This rearrangement joins TRBV9 to TRBJ2-1; D is unclear. The ends were cut back, 0 bases at V and 1 base at J, with 11 bases in the middle. The germline V gene has CDR1 SGDLS and CDR2 YYNGEE. The CDR3 length is 16 residues. The CDR3 region has the DNA TGTGCCAGCAGCGTAGTGCCGAGCATGTCCTACAATGAGCAGTTCTTC. Translation: CASSVVPSMSYNEQFF.

With respect to this clonotype: One junction end disagrees with the germline gene, perhaps due to a read error. The chain has TRBV20-1 and TRBJ2-7, with D perhaps given as TRBD1 or TRBD2 (5 bases each). CDR3 length: 16 residues. Germline values: CDR1 DFQATT, CDR2 SNEGSKA (reference sequence). The CDR3 DNA is TGCAGTGCTAGAGGGAGGCCGGGACGACTATCCTACGGGCAGTACTTC. It translates to CSARGRPGRLSYGQYF.

The chain links TRBV20-1 to TRBJ2-1; 7 bases fit TRBD2. The CDR3 spans 14 residues. V dropped 5 bases and J dropped 3; count of bases not matched to a gene: 7. Germline values: CDR1 DFQATT, CDR2 SNEGSKA (reference sequence). CDR3 region: CSADARDYYNEQFF. In DNA form, the CDR3 reads TGCAGTGCTGACGCCCGGGACTACTACAATGAGCAGTTCTTC.

V and J are TRBV6-5 and TRBJ2-4, with 10 bases lining up with TRBD1. The DNA end is more similar to TRBJ2-5, so the J call may be wrong. Germline assignment: CDR1 MNHEY and CDR2 SVGAGI. The CDR3 extends over 15 amino acids. CDR3 in DNA: TGTGCCAGCAGTTGGGGACAGGGGATACAAGAGACCCAGTACTTC. It codes for CASSWGQGIQETQYF.

Points on this clonotype: The junction shows a germline mismatch at one end, possibly a read error. The chain recombines TRBV20-1 with TRBJ2-1, with 9 bases aligning to TRBD2. Germline loops: CDR1 DFQATT, CDR2 SNEGSKA (reference sequence). The length of the CDR3 is 14 residues. The CDR3 loop is CRASRAGGDAEQFF. The DNA of the CDR3 is TGCAGGGCTAGCAGGGCGGGAGGGGACGCTGAGCAGTTCTTC.

This clonotype was recorded a few times. This chain links TRBV5-1 with TRBJ2-1; D may be TRBD1 (6 bases). In germline, CDR1 is SGHRS, CDR2 YFSETQ. V gave up 5 bases and J gave up 5 bases, with 17 bases separating them. This CDR3 region has 15 residues. CDR3 coding DNA: TGCGCCAGCAGACTCGACAGGCCCCACAACAATGAGCAGTTCTTC. It is translated as CASRLDRPHNNEQFF. The full variable domain, in which reference TRBV5-1 and TRBJ2-1 provide the parts outside the CDR3, is KAGVTQTPRYLIKTRGQQVTLSCSPISGHRSVSWYQQTPGQGLQFLFEYFSETQRNKGNFPGRFSGRQFSNSRSEMNVSTLELGDSALYLCASRLDRPHNNEQFFGPGTRLTVL.

The V call is TRBV29-1, the J call TRBJ2-5, with D possibly being TRBD1 or TRBD2 (5 bases each). Trimming removed 5 bases from V and 3 bases from J, with 13 bases in between. The length of the CDR3 is 13 residues. CDR1 SQVTM and CDR2 ANQGSEA come from the germline V gene. The CDR3 protein is CSVFPGSKETQYF. The CDR3 DNA follows: TGCAGCGTTTTCCCAGGGAGTAAAGAGACCCAGTACTTC.

The rearrangement uses TRBV6-1 and TRBJ2-7; 9 positions match TRBD2. This CDR3 spans 15 amino acids. The junction had 10 bases not matched to a gene; V was cut back by 8 bases and J by 2 bases. Germline CDR1 is MNHNS and CDR2 is SASEGT. The CDR3 loop is CASLSAGGRPYEQYF. As DNA, the CDR3 is TGTGCCAGCCTCTCTGCGGGAGGGAGACCCTACGAGCAGTACTTC.

The chain combines TRBV10-3 with TRBJ1-5; D is unclear. Germline loops: CDR1 ENHRY, CDR2 SYGVKD. CDR3 length: 16 amino acids. The V end was cut by 2 bases, the J end by 0 bases, with 11 bases between. This CDR3 reads CAISEGETYSNQPQHF. The CDR3 bases are TGTGCCATCAGTGAGGGGGAAACTTATAGCAATCAGCCCCAGCATTTT.

For the CDR3, the DNA is TGTGCCAGCAGTTACTCGGGCGGGAGCCCAGATACGCAGTATTTT. As protein: CASSYSGGSPDTQYF. The rearrangement links TRBV6-5 to TRBJ2-3; 7 bases are shared with TRBD2. The V gene end was trimmed by 0 bases and the J gene end by 4 bases; junction bases not matched to a gene: 4. The V gene's germline CDR1 is MNHEY and CDR2 SVGAGI. CDR3 length: 15 residues.

Comment on this clonotype: A much bigger clone sits one base away, suggesting this may be a read error. V and J are TRBV12-3 or TRBV12-4 and TRBJ2-1, with D perhaps TRBD1 or TRBD2 (5 bases each). CDR3 length: 15 residues. Trimming removed 4 bases from V and 5 bases from J, with 15 bases in between. In DNA, the CDR3 is TGTGCCAGCAGTTCGGGCAGGGAGAATGACAATGAGCAGTTCTTC. Residues: CASSSGRENDNEQFF.